This TCR beta chain was recorded in a study of T cell responses to AZD1222 COVID-19 vaccine (dated by TCRdb to the early 2020s). Looking at the study overall: TCR sequencing covered roughly 230 trial participants: 207 given two doses of AZD1222 and 26 given two doses of MenACWY control vaccine. Trial participants were enrolled by age into subgroups of 18-55, 56-69 and 70-plus years, and 148, 28 and 57 TCR-sequenced participants, respectively, were included in these subgroups. The investigation overall reported the following: Reportedly, almost half of the unique spike-specific TCRs recognized epitopes lying outside the regions that are mutated in the B.1.351 and B.1.1.7 variants. Because no samples from the day 14 peak response were available, repertoires could be characterized only after the peak T cell response. After two AZD1222 doses, spike-specific TCR breadth and depth were significantly higher than at day 0 and than in MenACWY recipients. In the small 56-69-year group, the increase in depth fell short of significance, most likely because of low power. Only a handful of AZD1222 recipients were SARS-CoV-2 seropositive at baseline, limiting conclusions about previously exposed vaccinees. The whole spike protein was spanned by vaccine-associated CD4 TCRs, and dominant responses were seen in regions 160-218 and 743-854. Participants were mostly white British, with more females than males. The authors suggested clonal diversity may have been underestimated.

Concerning this clone itself: What this receptor recognizes is not known. There are no base qualities to consult, and no much larger clone falls within one base.

V trim: 3 bases; J trim: 7 bases; unmatched bases: 7. The germline V gene (reference sequence) supplies CDR1 LGHDT and CDR2 YNNKEL. The CDR3 holds 15 amino acids from the cysteine to the phenylalanine. This entry keeps only the CDR3 DNA: 45 bases, framed from base 1. The CDR3 regions of human TCRbeta chains were subjected to immunosequencing. Per the original workflow: Repertoire TCRs were checked for matches against a reference library of SARS-CoV-2-specific TCRs that had been generated using the MIRA antigen-specificity platform. Breadth meant the fraction of unique TCRs that were SARS-CoV-2-associated, whereas depth meant the fraction of total T cells that were SARS-CoV-2-associated. Using the MIRA data, each spike-specific TCR was assigned both to the spike region to which the TCR was reactive and to a CD4 or CD8 class. Log10-transformed breadth and depth values were compared by one-way ANOVA with Sidak's multiple comparisons tests. The clones in this table, taken by TCRdb from immuneACCESS, are in-frame only. Not every clone is retained; where verified, under half of the shortfall comes from an unresolved V gene, and the cause of the rest is unknown. D and trimming were read from the DNA, whereas the V and J calls and clone size are those reported in that table. The table for this sample lists about 81,000 clones; roughly 90% of them were counted only once. The top ten clones comprise about 8% of the sample.

This specimen's time point label, per the study, means: about 28 days (+/-7) after the second vaccine dose. AZD1222 recipients with second doses at about 4 weeks or about 12 weeks were pooled, because spike-specific TCR depth and breadth did not differ between schedules. The vaccinee samples were drawn from two UK trials, COV001 and COV002, one of which was a single-blind randomized controlled phase 2/3 trial testing AZD1222 (ChAdOx1 nCoV-19) in healthy adults. For TCRbeta chain sequencing, PBMC samples were collected from trial participants at day 0 and at day 28 after the second dose. The source is an adult who received the AZD1222 COVID-19 vaccine. The chain was built from TRBV3-1 (or the pseudogene TRBV3-2) and TRBJ2-2, with 8 central nucleotides matching TRBD2. The sequencing here drew on peripheral blood, taken 28 days after the second AZD1222 dose. For the CDR3, the sequence is CASSQRAGAFGELFF. The base sequence is TGTGCCAGCAGCCAGCGAGCGGGAGCTTTCGGGGAGCTGTTTTTT.